The TCR beta chain described here comes from a study of long-term antiretroviral therapy in people with HIV. Whole-study findings and limits: Dating from about 2004 to 2017, the blood was possibly obtained under older ART regimens. All time points showed a repertoire dominated by clones expanded before ART.

Samples were assayed with immunoSEQ v3.0 at survey level. Generated by immunoSEQ multiplex PCR, the TCRdb table keeps only in-frame clones and is missing some. The sample records around 18,000 clones, over 65% being singletons. V lost 5 bases and J 5 bases, leaving 15 bases between the germline ends. The CDR3 spans 14 residues. CDR1 and CDR2 from the germline V gene are SGHTA and FQGNSA. About this clone itself: Its antigen is currently unknown.

This receptor was obtained from a woman between 45 and 65 years old with HIV. Sequencing used unsorted PBMCs, obtained 0.5 years before starting antiretroviral therapy. The chain employs TRBV7-2 and TRBJ2-5; D could derive from TRBD1 or TRBD2 (6 bases each). The chain's CDR3 is CASSVTGRGETQYF. The CDR3 DNA is TGTGCCAGCAGCGTCACAGGGCGGGGTGAGACCCAGTACTTC.